This passage covers 26 T cell receptor beta chains from one sample sequenced in a study of cytomegalovirus exposure and HLA in healthy donors. Amplification used 60 Vbeta primers and 13 Jbeta primers. TCRdb keeps only in-frame clones here, not all; method: immunoSEQ multiplex PCR. The data contain over 30,000 clones, 80% of them singletons. Sequencing was done on a sample of PBMCs. The receptors here all came from a male donor in good health and CMV-seronegative.

This rearrangement joins TRBV7-6 to TRBJ2-2; D perhaps matches TRBD1 (5 bases). Trimming took off 4 bases at V and 5 bases at J, with 17 bases between the two ends. CDR3 length equals 16 residues. Germline CDR1 reads SGHVS; CDR2 reads FNYEAQ. The CDR3 DNA reads as TGTGCCAGCAGCTCCCTAAGGGGTGAAAGTACCGGGGAGCTGTTTTTT. Its translation is CASSSLRGESTGELFF.

The CDR3 loop is CASSPRAGWNSPLHF. CDR3 nucleotide sequence: TGTGCCAGCAGCCCCCGAGCGGGGTGGAATTCACCCCTCCACTTT. The chain combines TRBV7-9 with TRBJ1-6; no clear D gene. The CDR3 is made up of 15 amino acids. Germline lookup yields CDR1 SEHNR and CDR2 FQNEAQ (reference sequence). The V gene lost 5 bases and the J gene lost 7 bases, with 15 bases spanning the gap. The whole variable domain, filled in from reference TRBV7-9 and TRBJ1-6, reads DTGVSQNPRHKITKRGQNVTFRCDPISEHNRLYWYRQTLGQGPEFLTYFQNEAQLEKSRLLSDRFSAERPKGSFSTLEIQRTEQGDSAMYLCASSPRAGWNSPLHFGNGTRLTVT.

The V gene is TRBV7-2, the J gene TRBJ2-5, with D perhaps TRBD1 (5 bases). CDR1 and CDR2 from the germline V gene are SGHTA and FQGNSA. V was shortened by 6 bases and J by 1 base, with 12 bases between the two germline ends. The CDR3 has 14 residues. Here the CDR3 DNA reads TGTGCCAGCAGACAAGACAGAATCCAAGAGACCCAGTACTTC. Protein product: CASRQDRIQETQYF.

The chain joins TRBV5-1 to TRBJ2-7, with 12 positions matching TRBD2. The germline CDR1 and CDR2 sequences are SGHRS and YFSETQ. This CDR3 comprises 14 residues. Losses at the gene ends were 7 bases for V and 5 bases for J; bases not matched to a gene: 7. In DNA, the CDR3 is TGCGCCAGCCAGTCTGGACTAGCGGGAAACGAGCAGTACTTC. As protein: CASQSGLAGNEQYF.

The chain combines TRBV5-1 with TRBJ2-5, with 7 bases lining up with TRBD1. This CDR3 has 15 amino acids. Germline V gene data show CDR1 as SGHRS and CDR2 as YFSETQ. Losses at the gene ends were 4 bases for V and 1 base for J; bases not matched to a gene: 7. The CDR3 bases are TGCGCCAGCAGCCCACGGGACAGTCGCCAAGAGACCCAGTACTTC. Encoded protein: CASSPRDSRQETQYF.

The chain employs TRBV5-5 and TRBJ2-3; 11 bases line up with TRBD2. There are 15 residues in the CDR3. V trimming: 2 bases; J trimming: 3 bases; junction bases outside the gene matches: 2. Germline CDR1 and CDR2: SGHKS and YYEKEE (reference sequence). The DNA of the CDR3 is TGTGCCAGCAGCTTTTTAGCGGGAGGGACAGATACGCAGTATTTT. It is translated as CASSFLAGGTDTQYF.

The chain links TRBV7-2 to TRBJ1-4; 8 bases are a match to TRBD1. V was clipped by 5 bases and J by 8 bases; unmatched bases: 10. The CDR3 runs to 15 residues. CDR1 SGHTA and CDR2 FQGNSA come from the germline V gene. The CDR3 sequence is CASSETGAQWEKLFF. The CDR3 DNA follows: TGTGCCAGCAGCGAGACAGGGGCTCAGTGGGAAAAACTGTTTTTT.

This chain uses TRBV5-1 with TRBJ1-2; possible D gene TRBD1, 5 bases. The CDR3 has 16 residues. V dropped 0 bases and J dropped 2 bases, with 14 bases sitting between them. Germline CDR1 SGHRS, CDR2 YFSETQ. This chain's CDR3 is CASSLVREAGNYGYTF. The DNA of the CDR3 is TGCGCCAGCAGCTTGGTCAGGGAAGCGGGGAACTATGGCTACACCTTC.

The chain joins TRBV7-8 to TRBJ2-3; TRBD1 is a possible D gene (5 bases). Trimming stripped 3 bases from V and 2 bases from J, with 9 bases between. Germline lookup yields CDR1 SGHVS and CDR2 FQNEAQ. The CDR3 runs to 14 residues. The CDR3, as DNA: TGTGCCAGCAGCTTGGGGCCGATCACAGATACGCAGTATTTT. Translated: CASSLGPITDTQYF.

This clone appeared a single time. The chain links TRBV2 to TRBJ1-5, with TRBD1 as a possible D gene (6 bases). The CDR3 extends over 16 amino acids. Germline V CDR1 and CDR2: SNHLY, FYNNEI. The V end lost 1 base, the J end lost 9 bases, and 19 bases lay between the germline ends. CDR3 residues: CASSEDRARGYVPQHF. The CDR3 DNA reads as TGTGCCAGCAGTGAAGACAGGGCAAGAGGGTACGTGCCCCAGCATTTT.

J is TRBJ2-3 and V is TRBV29-1; TRBD1 agrees at 8 bases. The CDR3 covers 13 residues. Looked up from germline, CDR1 is SQVTM and CDR2 is ANQGSEA. V was pared by 6 bases and J by 3 bases, with 5 bases of the junction left unmatched. Here the CDR3 reads CSVDGQGTDTQYF. The CDR3 region has the DNA TGCAGCGTCGATGGACAGGGAACAGATACGCAGTATTTT.

The chain carries TRBV5-1 and TRBJ1-1, with 7 bases fitting TRBD1. Per germline, CDR1 SGHRS and CDR2 YFSETQ. The CDR3 spans 14 residues. The trim removed 2 bases at V and 2 bases at J, leaving 3 bases unmatched. The CDR3 coding sequence is TGCGCCAGCAGCTTACAGGGGATTAACACTGAAGCTTTCTTT. This translates into CASSLQGINTEAFF. Based on the CDR3 plus reference TRBV5-1 and TRBJ1-1, the full variable domain is KAGVTQTPRYLIKTRGQQVTLSCSPISGHRSVSWYQQTPGQGLQFLFEYFSETQRNKGNFPGRFSGRQFSNSRSEMNVSTLELGDSALYLCASSLQGINTEAFFGQGTRLTVV.

This chain links TRBV9 with TRBJ1-1; no clear D. The CDR3 is 14 residues long. The V gene's germline CDR1 is SGDLS and CDR2 YYNGEE. V lost 4 bases, J lost 5 bases, and 15 bases lay in between. CDR3 sequence reads: CASSPGRVGTEAFF. In nucleotides, the CDR3 is TGTGCCAGCAGCCCCGGGAGGGTTGGTACTGAAGCTTTCTTT. The variable domain in full, with the rest retrieved from reference TRBV9 and TRBJ1-1, is DSGVTQTPKHLITATGQRVTLRCSPRSGDLSVYWYQQSLDQGLQFLIQYYNGEERAKGNILERFSAQQFPDLHSELNLSSLELGDSALYFCASSPGRVGTEAFFGQGTRLTVV.

This clone is a singleton in its sample. V is TRBV5-6 and J is TRBJ2-5; D gene ambiguous. The DNA end is more similar to TRBJ2-7, so the J call may be wrong. Germline V gives CDR1 SGHDT, CDR2 YYEEEE. This CDR3 has 13 residues. The DNA for the CDR3 is TGTGCCAGCAGCTTGGCTCGCTCCTACGAGCAGTACTTC. Encoded protein: CASSLARSYEQYF.

The chain recombines TRBV4-2 with TRBJ2-5; 9 bases align to TRBD1. The V and J ends lost 5 bases and 5 bases, in that order; junction bases with no gene match: 6. The length of the CDR3 is 14 residues. Looked up from germline, CDR1 is LGHNA and CDR2 is YNFKEQ. DNA of the CDR3: TGTGCCAGCAGCAAACAGGGGGCTGGTGAGACCCAGTACTTC. This encodes CASSKQGAGETQYF.

The CDR3 sequence is CASSWGTARGANVLTF. CDR3 coding DNA: TGTGCCAGCAGTTGGGGGACAGCTCGAGGGGCCAACGTCCTGACTTTC. The chain joins TRBV6-8 to TRBJ2-6; 7 positions match TRBD1. V lost 4 bases, J lost 4 bases, and 7 bases stayed unmatched. The CDR3 is 16 residues long. Per germline, CDR1 MNHGY and CDR2 SAAAGT.

Points on this clone: The germline gene is not matched at one end of the junction; a read error may be the cause. The rearrangement uses TRBV7-7 and TRBJ1-2; D might be TRBD1 (5 bases). Per germline, CDR1 SSHAT and CDR2 FNYEAQ (reference sequence). This CDR3 comprises 14 residues. For the CDR3, the DNA is TGTGCTAGCAGCTTACCAGGGATCTTTCGTGGCTACACCTTC. Protein product: CASSLPGIFRGYTF. Using reference TRBV7-7 and TRBJ1-2 for the parts outside the CDR3, the full variable domain is GAGVSQSPRYKVTKRGQDVTLRCDPISSHATLYWYQQALGQGPEFLTYFNYEAQPDKSGLPSDRFSAERPEGSISTLTIQRTEQRDSAMYRCASSLPGIFRGYTFGSGTRLTVV.

There are a few counts of this clone. The chain uses TRBV5-1 and TRBJ2-1, with D maybe TRBD2 (6 bases). V lost 4 bases and J lost 6, with 8 bases in between. Germline CDR1 and CDR2: SGHRS and YFSETQ. The CDR3 runs to 12 residues. The CDR3 DNA reads as TGCGCCAGCAGCGCGGGGTTCAATGAGCAGTTCTTC. Its protein is CASSAGFNEQFF.

Only a few counts were recorded for this clone. The genes are TRBV14 and TRBJ1-1, with no clear D. Germline V lookup: CDR1 SGHDN, CDR2 FVKESK. The CDR3 loop spans 15 amino acids. The V gene lost 4 bases and the J gene lost 0 bases, with 12 bases spanning the gap. CDR3 loop: CASSREGVVNTEAFF. The CDR3 bases are TGTGCCAGCAGCCGAGAGGGAGTAGTGAACACTGAAGCTTTCTTT.

The CDR3 is CAWSGGVYQPQHF. The CDR3 DNA is TGTGCCTGGAGTGGCGGGGTCTATCAGCCCCAGCATTTT. The chain has TRBV30 and TRBJ1-5, with D uncertain. The V end was cut by 1 base, the J end by 5 bases, with 9 bases between. The CDR3 runs 13 residues. Germline V lookup: CDR1 GTSNPN, CDR2 SVGIG (reference sequence).

The chain employs TRBV5-1 and TRBJ2-5, with TRBD2 as a possible D gene (6 bases). The CDR3 extends over 13 amino acids. From germline, CDR1 is SGHRS and CDR2 YFSETQ. V was pared by 2 bases and J by 5 bases, with 10 bases between. The CDR3 loop reads CASSFGGGETQYF. The CDR3 nucleotides read TGCGCCAGCAGCTTCGGGGGTGGGGAGACCCAGTACTTC.

The chain recombines TRBV25-1 with TRBJ2-7, with D perhaps TRBD2 (5 bases). The CDR3 has 11 amino acids. In germline, CDR1 is MGHDK, CDR2 SYGVNS. V lost 7 bases, J lost 9 bases, and 13 bases lay in between. The CDR3 protein is CASTTREGQYF. The CDR3, as DNA: TGTGCCAGCACCACCCGAGAGGGGCAGTACTTC.

Comments on this clone: The sample contains more than one DNA sequence encoding this CDR3. V is TRBV6-1 and J is TRBJ1-5; TRBD1 matches at 9 bases. The CDR3 extends over 15 amino acids. From germline, CDR1 is MNHNS and CDR2 SASEGT. J gave up 2 bases and V 9 bases, and 8 bases lay outside the gene matches. CDR3 amino acids: CASTMDRGRNQPQHF. DNA of the CDR3: TGTGCCAGTACTATGGACAGGGGTCGCAATCAGCCCCAGCATTTT.

The CDR3 bases are TGTGCCAGCAGCTTGGAGGTGGGGAGGAGTGAAGCTTTCTTT. Amino acid sequence: CASSLEVGRSEAFF. V is TRBV5-4 and J is TRBJ1-1; D unresolved. Per germline, CDR1 SGHNT and CDR2 YYREEE (reference sequence). Trimming left V 0 bases short and J 7 bases short, with 13 bases between. The CDR3 totals 14 residues. Full variable domain (missing parts from reference TRBV5-4 and TRBJ1-1): ETGVTQSPTHLIKTRGQQVTLRCSSQSGHNTVSWYQQALGQGPQFIFQYYREEENGRGNFPPRFSGLQFPNYSSELNVNALELDDSALYLCASSLEVGRSEAFFGQGTRLTVV.

This clone occurred a few times. Other DNA sequences of this sample code for an identical CDR3. This chain connects TRBV29-1 to TRBJ1-1; possibly TRBD1 for D (5 bases). The V gene lost 5 bases and the J gene lost 2 bases, with 9 bases spanning the gap. The CDR3 has 12 residues. Per germline, CDR1 SQVTM and CDR2 ANQGSEA. The CDR3 spells CSVFDRNTEAFF. As DNA, the CDR3 is TGCAGCGTTTTCGACAGAAACACTGAAGCTTTCTTT.

The chain is built from TRBV30 and TRBJ2-3, with a possible D match to TRBD2 (6 bases). The CDR3 loop spans 14 amino acids. With 4 bases removed from V and 5 bases from J, the gap between germline ends came to 16 bases. Germline V CDR1 and CDR2: GTSNPN, SVGIG (reference sequence). The CDR3: CAWTRTSFGDTQYF. The CDR3 DNA sequence: TGTGCCTGGACAAGAACTAGCTTCGGAGATACGCAGTATTTT. The full variable domain, in which reference TRBV30 and TRBJ2-3 provide the parts outside the CDR3, is SQTIHQWPATLVQPVGSPLSLECTVEGTSNPNLYWYRQAAGRGLQLLFYSVGIGQISSEVPQNLSASRPQDRQFILSSKKLLLSDSGFYLCAWTRTSFGDTQYFGPGTRLTVL.